The T cell receptor (beta chain) described here comes from a study of response to subunit inactivated influenza vaccine. Overall study findings and caveats: Authors suggested each seasonal flu vaccination may recruit only limited numbers of new T cells.

This clonotype was recorded many times. Antigen: not known. TCRdb ran MiXCR on the RT-PCR reads and lists one entry per CDR3 protein. The repertoire has 650,000 to 800,000 distinct CDR3 sequences, about 14% of them found once; the top ten carry approximately 7%. Germline V lookup: CDR1 SGHDT, CDR2 YYEEEE. Trimming took 4 bases from V and 6 from J, leaving 17 bases between them. This CDR3 spans 15 amino acids. The rearrangement joins TRBV5-6 to TRBJ2-1; maybe TRBD2 (6 bases). This clonotype was obtained from a man between 45 and 60 years old who received an inactivated influenza vaccine. Sequenced material: PBMCs from blood, taken less than 15 days before vaccination. The CDR3 sequence: CASSPWGVPINEQFF. The DNA for the CDR3 is TGTGCCAGCAGCCCCTGGGGGGTCCCTATCAATGAGCAGTTCTTC. Complete variable domain (other parts from reference TRBV5-6 and TRBJ2-1): DAGVTQSPTHLIKTRGQQVTLRCSPKSGHDTVSWYQQALGQGPQFIFQYYEEEERQRGNFPDRFSGHQFPNYSSELNVNALLLGDSALYLCASSPWGVPINEQFFGPGTRLTVL.